Listed below are T cell receptor beta chains from one sample, sequenced in a study of T cell responses to AZD1222 COVID-19 vaccine. Produced via immunoSEQ multiplex PCR; TCRdb's table is partial and in-frame only. This sample carries over 150,000 clones, around 90% of them seen once, and the ten largest clones take 1.5% to 2%. This material consisted of peripheral blood, taken on day 0 of AZD1222 vaccination. Every receptor here comes from an adult in good health. Each CDR3 is given with its conserved first and last residue. A D gene is named only where the DNA matches it firmly. Rows give clone size only sometimes, using once, few, many, or a class for an expanded clone.

clone_size j_call d_call v_call cdr3_nt cdr3_aa
NA TRBJ2-3 NA TRBV12-3/TRBV12-4 TGTGTCTGGATCACAGATACGCAGTATTTT CVWITDTQYF
NA TRBJ2-3 NA TRBV4-2 TGTGCCAGCAGCCATAGTAGCGGTTTCACAGATACGCAGTATTTT CASSHSSGFTDTQYF
once TRBJ1-1 NA TRBV29-1 TGCAGCGTTACCGGTCGCATGAACACTGAAGCTTTCTTT CSVTGRMNTEAFF
NA TRBJ1-1 TRBD1 TRBV14 TGTGCCAGCAGCCAAGTGACAGGGATGGACACTGAAGCTTTCTTT CASSQVTGMDTEAFF
few TRBJ1-2 NA TRBV6-5 TGTGCCAGCAGATCCGGCAGTAACTATGGCTACACCTTC CASRSGSNYGYTF
NA TRBJ1-6 NA TRBV2 TGTGCCAGCAGTGTCTCATTACCCCTCCACTTT CASSVSLPLHF
few TRBJ1-2 NA TRBV6-5 TGTGCCAGCAGCCTACATCGAGGATCGGTCGGCTACACCTTC CASSLHRGSVGYTF
NA TRBJ2-4 NA TRBV5-1 TGCGCCAGCAGCTTGGTGGTGGGAGGAAACATTCAGTACTTC CASSLVVGGNIQYF
once TRBJ2-7 NA TRBV28 TGTGCCAGCAGCGCGGGACACCCGGCCGGGCAGTACTTC CASSAGHPAGQYF
NA TRBJ2-3 TRBD2 TRBV10-1 TGCGCCAGCAGCCTCAAGCGGGGGCCAGATACGCAGTATTTT CASSLKRGPDTQYF
once TRBJ2-7 NA TRBV3-1/TRBV3-2 TGTGCCAGCAGCCAAGCAGGGACCCCGGGGGAGCAGTACTTC CASSQAGTPGEQYF
NA TRBJ2-1 NA TRBV7-3 TGTGCCAGCAGCTTAATGGCAGGGAGTAGGAATGAGCAGTTCTTC CASSLMAGSRNEQFF
NA TRBJ1-1 NA TRBV6-6 TGTGCCAGCAGTTACTCAAGGGGCGGCACTGAAGCTTTCTTT CASSYSRGGTEAFF
NA TRBJ1-4 NA TRBV20-1 TGCAGTGCTAGACTTAATGAAAAACTGTTTTTT CSARLNEKLFF
NA TRBJ1-2 NA TRBV2 TGTGCCAGCATCGCTCCGGGACACAATTATGGCTACACCTTC CASIAPGHNYGYTF
NA TRBJ2-1 NA TRBV30 TGTGCCTCAGGGAGGCAGGGAAACTACAATGAGCAGTTCTTC CASGRQGNYNEQFF
NA TRBJ2-7 NA TRBV5-1 TGCGCCAGCAGCTTGGTTGGAGCACAGATTAGCTCCTACGAGCAGTACTTC CASSLVGAQISSYEQYF
NA TRBJ1-5 TRBD1 TRBV3-1/TRBV3-2 TGTGCCAGCAGCCAAAAAGGGGGCGGTCAGCCCCAGCATTTT CASSQKGGGQPQHF
NA TRBJ2-1 NA TRBV18 TGTGCCAGCTCACCTACTCAGGGTTCCGTCAATGAGCAGTTCTTC CASSPTQGSVNEQFF
NA TRBJ1-2 TRBD1 TRBV3-1/TRBV3-2 TGTGCCAGCAGCCACCGGGGACAGGTCCTTTATGGCTACACCTTC CASSHRGQVLYGYTF
NA TRBJ2-1 TRBD1 TRBV7-2 TGTGCCAGCAGCCCACAACAGGGGAATGAGCAGTTCTTC CASSPQQGNEQFF
NA TRBJ1-5 NA TRBV12-5 TGTGCTAGTGGTTTCTGGACGGCTAATAGCAATCAGCCCCAGCATTTT CASGFWTANSNQPQHF
NA TRBJ1-5 NA TRBV12-5 TGTGCTAGTGGTCTGGAAGCGAATCAGCCCCAGCATTTT CASGLEANQPQHF
NA TRBJ2-2 NA TRBV27 TGTGCCAGCAGTTTAGCGAACACCGGGGAGCTGTTTTTT CASSLANTGELFF
few TRBJ2-5 TRBD2 TRBV10-1 TGCGCCAGCAGTGCCATCTCTAGCGGGACAAAAGAGACCCAGTACTTC CASSAISSGTKETQYF
NA TRBJ1-2 TRBD1 TRBV5-1 TGCGCCAGCAGCTTAAACAGGGGTAATGGCTACACCTTC CASSLNRGNGYTF
once TRBJ2-7 TRBD1 TRBV19 TGTGCCAGTAGTTTAACCTGGACAGGGTCCTACGAGCAGTACTTC CASSLTWTGSYEQYF
NA TRBJ2-1 NA TRBV5-1 TGCGCCAGCAGCTTGGGGGACACCCTATCCTACAATGAGCAGTTCTTC CASSLGDTLSYNEQFF
NA TRBJ1-3 NA TRBV7-8 TGTGCCAGCAGCCCCCGACAGAACTCTGGAAACACCATATATTTT CASSPRQNSGNTIYF
NA TRBJ2-2 NA TRBV18 TGTGCCAGCTCACCAGGGGGCACCGGGGAGCTGTTTTTT CASSPGGTGELFF
NA TRBJ1-1 NA TRBV7-2 TGTGCCAGCAGCTTACCCCGGACATGGAGGAACACTGAAGCTTTCTTT CASSLPRTWRNTEAFF
NA TRBJ2-1 TRBD2 TRBV7-9 TGTGCCAGCAGCCCACGGGGGGGTTTGCGCAATGAGCAGTTCTTC CASSPRGGLRNEQFF
NA TRBJ2-7 TRBD1 TRBV19 TGTGCCAGTAGTACAGGACAGGGGGCATTTTACGAGCAGTACTTC CASSTGQGAFYEQYF
NA TRBJ1-2 NA TRBV5-4 TGTGCCAGCAGCTTGGGACAGATCTATGGCTACACCTTC CASSLGQIYGYTF
NA TRBJ2-3 NA TRBV9 TGTGCCAGCAGCGTGTATTGGGGGAGTTATCAAGATACGCAGTATTTT CASSVYWGSYQDTQYF
NA TRBJ2-3 NA TRBV4-2 TGTGCCAGCAGCCAAAGAGGAGGGCAGGGAGGTAGGGATACGCAGTATTTT CASSQRGGQGGRDTQYF
NA TRBJ2-1 NA TRBV7-3 TGTGCCAGCAGCTTCACAGGGTTGGATGAGCAGTTCTTC CASSFTGLDEQFF
NA TRBJ1-2 NA TRBV14 TGTGCCAGCAGCCAAGGGTCTGCGAAAGCTAACTATGGCTACACCTTC CASSQGSAKANYGYTF
NA TRBJ2-7 NA TRBV5-1 TGCGCCAGCAGCATGGACAGAGTAACCTACGAGCAGTACTTC CASSMDRVTYEQYF
NA TRBJ2-1 NA TRBV5-1 TGCGCCAGCAGCTTGGAAGGGACCGAACTTGAGCAGTTCTTC CASSLEGTELEQFF
NA TRBJ2-2 NA TRBV10-3 TGTGCCAGCACCGGGGAGCTGTTTTTT CASTGELFF
NA TRBJ1-4 NA TRBV6-1 TGTGCCAGCAGTGAGACAGGATCGGGTAATGAAAAACTGTTTTTT CASSETGSGNEKLFF
NA TRBJ1-5 TRBD1 TRBV6-1 TGTGCCAGCAGTGAGGGACAGGGGGTGTTTCAGCCCCAGCATTTT CASSEGQGVFQPQHF
NA TRBJ1-1 NA TRBV5-5 TGTGCCAGCAGCTGGGCCAGGGGAGGTCGGAACACTGAAGCTTTCTTT CASSWARGGRNTEAFF
NA TRBJ2-7 NA TRBV29-1 TGCAGCGTTGTGAGGGGGGGCACGATCGAGCAGTACTTC CSVVRGGTIEQYF
NA TRBJ2-3 NA TRBV27 TGTGCCAGCAGTTTATGGGGCTCGCAGGCTGGAGATACGCAGTATTTT CASSLWGSQAGDTQYF
NA TRBJ1-3 NA TRBV6-5 TGTGCCAGCAAACGGGGATCTGGAAACACCATATATTTT CASKRGSGNTIYF
NA TRBJ2-1 NA TRBV29-1 TGCAGCGCTCCACTAGCCAGCTCCTACAATGAGCAGTTCTTC CSAPLASSYNEQFF
NA TRBJ2-1 TRBD1 TRBV4-1 TGCGCCAGCAGCCAGCTTGGGACAGGGAGTTACAATGAGCAGTTCTTC CASSQLGTGSYNEQFF
NA TRBJ2-7 TRBD1 TRBV12-5 TGTGCTAGTGGTAGCTCGGGGACAGGGGGCTACGAGCAGTACTTC CASGSSGTGGYEQYF
once TRBJ2-7 TRBD1 TRBV5-4 TGTGCCAGCAGCCTGGGACAGAACTACGAGCAGTACTTC CASSLGQNYEQYF
NA TRBJ2-5 NA TRBV5-8 TGTGCCAGCAGCTTGTGGGGGGAAGAGACCCAGTACTTC CASSLWGEETQYF
NA TRBJ1-2 NA TRBV7-2 TGTGCCAGCAGTTATAACTATGTCGACTACACCTTC CASSYNYVDYTF